A single sample gave rise to the 3 T cell receptor beta chains below, sequenced in a study of identical twins. Each CDR3 protein is one row after TCRdb ran MiXCR on the 5' RACE reads. The sample lists roughly 200,000 distinct CDR3 sequences, about 7.5% seen once, with 1.9% in the top ten. The sample was also linked to a second study, of yellow fever vaccine responses in identical twins.

Sequenced: memory (CD45RO+) T cells sorted from blood. These receptor sequences come from a woman aged 18-35 years in good health.

The V and J genes are TRBV6-1 and TRBJ2-1, with TRBD1 matching 9 bases. V dropped 6 bases and J dropped 6; count of bases not matched to a gene: 9. This CDR3 is built from 15 residues. In germline, CDR1 is MNHNS, CDR2 SASEGT. The CDR3 DNA reads as TGTGCCAGCAGGCCGGGACAGGGTATAACCAATGAGCAGTTCTTC. This sequence encodes CASRPGQGITNEQFF.

This clonotype has only a few counts. The chain carries TRBV7-9 and TRBJ2-6; D is ambiguous. The V end lost 1 base, the J end lost 1 base, and 8 bases lay between the germline ends. This CDR3 contains 16 residues. Germline V lookup: CDR1 SEHNR, CDR2 FQNEAQ (reference sequence). This chain's CDR3 is CASSLGTRSGANVLTF. For the CDR3, the DNA is TGTGCCAGCAGCTTAGGGACGCGGTCTGGGGCCAACGTCCTGACTTTC. Looking up the rest from reference TRBV7-9 and TRBJ2-6 gives the full variable domain: DTGVSQNPRHKITKRGQNVTFRCDPISEHNRLYWYRQTLGQGPEFLTYFQNEAQLEKSRLLSDRFSAERPKGSFSTLEIQRTEQGDSAMYLCASSLGTRSGANVLTFGAGSRLTVL.

This clonotype has just a few counts. This chain uses TRBV27 with TRBJ2-5, with D perhaps TRBD1 (6 bases). The CDR3 totals 14 residues. With 8 bases removed from V and 3 bases from J, the gap between germline ends came to 16 bases. The germline V gene has CDR1 MNHEY and CDR2 SMNVEV (reference sequence). The CDR3 sequence is CASGLYTGKETQYF. The CDR3 DNA follows: TGTGCCAGCGGCCTATACACAGGGAAAGAGACCCAGTACTTC.